This is a list of T cell receptor beta chains from one sample in a study of vaccination and CD4 T cells after COVID-19. The antigens of these receptors remain unknown. TCRdb re-called the PCR reads through MiXCR, storing one row per CDR3 protein. The sample lists around 26,000 distinct CDR3 sequences; 62% were seen once. What was sequenced was CD4+ T cells from blood, cultured in vitro. These receptors all stem from a human donor who had recovered from COVID-19. Both conserved end residues are part of each CDR3. The D gene is left open where the match is weak. Part of the rows lack a size; the others show once, few, many or a class for expanded clones.

j_call d_call clone_size v_call cdr3_aa cdr3_nt
TRBJ2-3 . . TRBV7-2 CASSPADTQYF TGTGCCAGCAGCCCCGCAGATACGCAGTATTTT
TRBJ1-5 . . TRBV19 CASSPRNQPQHF TGTGCCAGTAGTCCGAGGAATCAGCCCCAGCATTTT
TRBJ2-7 . . TRBV7-9 CASSLYGAKKGYEQYF TGTGCCAGCAGCTTATACGGGGCTAAAAAAGGGTACGAGCAGTACTTC
TRBJ2-2 . . TRBV19 CASNGPGGTGELFF TGTGCCAGTAACGGGCCCGGAGGCACCGGGGAGCTGTTTTTT
TRBJ1-1 . . TRBV28 CASSLSAKGDTEAFF TGTGCCAGCAGTTTGTCGGCAAAAGGCGACACTGAAGCTTTCTTT
TRBJ1-2 . few TRBV30 CAWSMIRARVGYTF TGTGCCTGGAGTATGATTCGGGCGCGGGTTGGCTACACCTTC
TRBJ1-6 . . TRBV27 CASSFDQVNSPLHF TGTGCCAGCAGTTTTGATCAGGTTAATTCACCCCTCCACTTT
TRBJ2-5 TRBD2 few TRBV7-3 CASSPSGGRETQYF TGTGCCAGCAGTCCCAGCGGGGGGAGGGAGACCCAGTACTTC
TRBJ1-5 . . TRBV30 CAYKTAGVQPQHF TGTGCCTACAAGACGGCAGGGGTGCAGCCCCAGCATTTT
TRBJ1-5 . few TRBV6-2/TRBV6-3 CASCRGNQPQHF TGTGCCAGCTGCCGGGGCAATCAGCCCCAGCATTTT
TRBJ2-1 TRBD2 large TRBV20-1 CSALLSRELNEQFF TGCAGTGCTCTACTCTCGCGGGAGTTAAATGAGCAGTTCTTC
TRBJ1-1 . few TRBV7-6 CASSSSVGNTEAFF TGTGCCAGCAGCTCCAGCGTTGGGAACACTGAAGCTTTCTTT
TRBJ1-5 TRBD1 few TRBV20-1 CSARRTDRDNQPQHF TGCAGTGCTAGGCGCACTGACAGGGACAATCAGCCCCAGCATTTT
TRBJ2-7 . . TRBV19 CASSIVASYEQYF TGTGCCAGTAGTATAGTGGCTAGCTACGAGCAGTACTTC
TRBJ2-3 TRBD2 few TRBV20-1 CSALKRGGTDTQYF TGCAGTGCTCTAAAGCGGGGTGGCACAGATACGCAGTATTTT
TRBJ2-2 . once TRBV12-3/TRBV12-4 CASRGVGGSGTGELFF TGTGCCAGCAGGGGGGTTGGAGGGAGCGGCACCGGGGAGCTGTTTTTT
TRBJ2-3 . few TRBV20-1 CSARKQGGTDTQYF TGCAGTGCTAGAAAACAGGGTGGCACAGATACGCAGTATTTT
TRBJ1-5 . . TRBV12-3/TRBV12-4 CASSLRDTPNQPQHF TGTGCCAGCAGTCTTCGGGACACCCCCAATCAGCCCCAGCATTTT
TRBJ2-6 . once TRBV6-2/TRBV6-3 CASSYSRVGANVLTF TGTGCCAGCAGTTACTCAAGGGTTGGGGCCAACGTCCTGACTTTC
TRBJ2-7 . . TRBV20-1 CSARAPGSRQYF TGCAGTGCTAGAGCGCCGGGCTCCAGGCAGTACTTC
TRBJ2-5 . . TRBV5-4 CASSLDPTGGRETQYF TGTGCCAGCAGCTTGGACCCAACAGGAGGGAGGGAGACCCAGTACTTC
TRBJ1-3 . . TRBV27 CASSVGYRDGNTIYF TGTGCCAGCAGTGTCGGGTATCGGGATGGAAACACCATATATTTT
TRBJ2-4 . . TRBV24-1 CATSPRGGKNIQYF TGTGCCACCAGTCCACGCGGCGGCAAAAACATTCAGTACTTC
TRBJ1-5 . . TRBV10-1 CTSSRTGKDQPQHF TGCACCAGCAGCAGGACGGGAAAGGATCAGCCCCAGCATTTT
TRBJ1-5 . . TRBV30 CAWSIEARAPYSNQPQHF TGTGCCTGGAGTATCGAGGCCAGGGCGCCCTATAGCAATCAGCCCCAGCATTTT
TRBJ2-2 . . TRBV6-1 CASSADSRVVTGELFF TGTGCCAGCAGTGCCGACAGCCGAGTGGTCACCGGGGAGCTGTTTTTT
TRBJ1-1 . . TRBV6-1 CASSDRGLELEAFF TGTGCCAGCAGCGACAGAGGCTTAGAGCTCGAAGCTTTCTTT
TRBJ2-2 . once TRBV7-3 CASSPPGGGPPTGELFF TGTGCCAGCAGCCCTCCAGGGGGGGGACCACCCACCGGGGAGCTGTTTTTT
TRBJ1-1 . few TRBV20-1 CRPYTGTVNTEAFF TGCAGGCCCTACACCGGGACGGTGAACACTGAAGCTTTCTTT
TRBJ1-5 TRBD1 . TRBV20-1 CSAAGTGRLHRNQPQHF TGCAGTGCCGCCGGGACAGGGAGACTTCACCGCAATCAGCCCCAGCATTTT
TRBJ2-7 . . TRBV20-1 CSAMGRAVYEQYF TGCAGTGCTATGGGGCGGGCCGTCTACGAGCAGTACTTC
TRBJ2-3 TRBD1 . TRBV7-2 CASSLVQARGRLTDTQYF TGTGCCAGCAGCTTAGTTCAGGCGAGGGGGCGACTCACAGATACGCAGTATTTT
TRBJ1-6 . . TRBV7-9 CASSLERGILHF TGTGCCAGCAGCTTAGAGAGAGGGATTCTCCACTTT
TRBJ1-1 . once TRBV6-1 CASSRDGASEAFF TGTGCCAGCAGCCGGGACGGGGCCTCTGAAGCTTTCTTT
TRBJ2-1 . . TRBV19 CASIAGLGRSYNEQFF TGTGCCAGTATCGCAGGGTTGGGACGATCCTACAATGAGCAGTTCTTC
TRBJ2-3 . once TRBV2 CASSEARGPGDTQYF TGTGCCAGCAGTGAGGCCCGAGGGCCAGGAGATACGCAGTATTTT
TRBJ1-1 TRBD1 . TRBV24-1 CATSELQGQGAPEAFF TGTGCCACCAGTGAGTTGCAAGGACAGGGGGCACCTGAAGCTTTCTTT
TRBJ1-1 . . TRBV19 CASSSTYILGEAWEAFF TGTGCCAGTAGTTCCACCTATATCCTGGGGGAGGCTTGGGAAGCTTTCTTT
TRBJ2-7 TRBD1 . TRBV28 CASTGRDSLGSYEQYF TGTGCCAGCACCGGAAGGGACAGCCTGGGCTCCTACGAGCAGTACTTC
TRBJ2-1 TRBD2 . TRBV6-2/TRBV6-3 CASSAGLAGDNEQFF TGTGCCAGCAGTGCGGGACTAGCGGGGGACAATGAGCAGTTCTTC
TRBJ1-2 . . TRBV11-3 CASSLGYGYTF TGTGCCAGCAGCTTAGGTTATGGCTACACCTTC
TRBJ1-1 . . TRBV19 CASSQGLLAFF TGTGCCAGTAGTCAGGGGCTGCTAGCTTTCTTT
TRBJ1-1 . once TRBV2 CASSEARDTGAFF TGTGCCAGCAGTGAAGCGCGGGACACAGGGGCTTTCTTT
TRBJ1-2 . . TRBV28 CASSQVGNKIYGYTF TGTGCCAGCAGCCAGGTGGGAAACAAGATCTATGGCTACACCTTC
TRBJ1-1 TRBD1 . TRBV7-9 CASSIGQGEVTEAFF TGTGCCAGCAGCATAGGACAGGGAGAAGTCACTGAAGCTTTCTTT
TRBJ2-5 TRBD2 . TRBV6-5 CASSYTSGSGGETQYF TGTGCCAGCAGTTACACGAGCGGGAGTGGGGGAGAGACCCAGTACTTC
TRBJ1-3 TRBD1 few TRBV6-1 CASSGDRAGNTIYF TGTGCCAGCAGTGGGGACAGGGCTGGAAACACCATATATTTT
TRBJ1-5 . . TRBV6-2/TRBV6-3 CASSYGAVSNQPQHF TGTGCCAGCAGTTACGGGGCGGTTAGCAATCAGCCCCAGCATTTT
TRBJ1-3 . . TRBV6-5 CASSYSTARSSGNTIYF TGTGCCAGCAGTTACTCTACAGCGAGAAGCTCTGGAAACACCATATATTTT
TRBJ2-7 TRBD2 . TRBV7-9 CASSVGTSGNEQYF TGTGCCAGCAGCGTTGGGACTAGCGGGAACGAGCAGTACTTC
TRBJ2-1 . . TRBV15 CATSRGQRRRELSYNEQFF TGTGCCACCAGCAGAGGACAAAGGAGGCGGGAATTGTCCTACAATGAGCAGTTCTTC
TRBJ1-2 . . TRBV6-5 CASSSVVGYTF TGTGCCAGCAGTTCCGTAGTGGGCTACACCTTC
TRBJ2-7 TRBD1 . TRBV7-2 CASSLGQGAFYEQYF TGTGCCAGCAGCTTAGGACAGGGGGCTTTCTACGAGCAGTACTTC
TRBJ1-1 . . TRBV7-9 CASSPMTDLGTEAFF TGTGCCAGCAGCCCAATGACAGATTTGGGGACTGAAGCTTTCTTT
TRBJ1-5 . few TRBV19 CASSLAGAPNQPQHF TGTGCCAGTAGCCTAGCCGGGGCACCGAATCAGCCCCAGCATTTT
TRBJ2-1 . . TRBV20-1 CSARDWGLTKLNEQFF TGCAGTGCTAGAGACTGGGGCCTCACAAAACTCAATGAGCAGTTCTTC
TRBJ2-7 . . TRBV20-1 CSASRGGFRGYEQYF TGCAGTGCCTCCCGAGGGGGATTTCGGGGCTACGAGCAGTACTTC
TRBJ2-3 . . TRBV20-1 CSARDVAGGSTDTQYF TGCAGTGCTAGAGATGTTGCGGGTGGAAGCACAGATACGCAGTATTTT